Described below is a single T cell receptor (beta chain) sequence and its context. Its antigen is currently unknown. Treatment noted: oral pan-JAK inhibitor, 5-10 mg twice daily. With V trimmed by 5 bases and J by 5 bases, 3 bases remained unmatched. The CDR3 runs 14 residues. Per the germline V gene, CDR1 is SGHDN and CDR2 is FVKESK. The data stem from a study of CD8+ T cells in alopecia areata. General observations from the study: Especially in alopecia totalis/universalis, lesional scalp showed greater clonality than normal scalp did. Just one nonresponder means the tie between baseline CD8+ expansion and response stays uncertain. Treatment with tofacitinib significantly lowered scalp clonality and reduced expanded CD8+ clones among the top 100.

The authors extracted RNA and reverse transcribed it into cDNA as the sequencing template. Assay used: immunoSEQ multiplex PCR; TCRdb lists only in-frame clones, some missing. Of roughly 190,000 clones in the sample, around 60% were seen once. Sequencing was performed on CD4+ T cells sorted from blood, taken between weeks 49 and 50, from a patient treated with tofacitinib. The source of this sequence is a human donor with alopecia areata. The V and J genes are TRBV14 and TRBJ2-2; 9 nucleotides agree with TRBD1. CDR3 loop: CASSGTGWTGELFF. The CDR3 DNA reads TGTGCCAGCAGCGGGACAGGGTGGACCGGGGAGCTGTTTTTT.